This T cell receptor (beta chain) was sequenced during a study of cytotoxic CD8 clonotypes in ibrutinib-treated CLL. Regarding the study as a whole: Clonality was elevated at ibrutinib response and had returned toward baseline at progression.

Germline assignment: CDR1 GTSNPN and CDR2 SVGIG (reference sequence). V was shortened by 3 bases and J by 0 bases, with 10 bases between the two germline ends. The CDR3 length is 14 residues. As for this clone: The antigen is not known. In the same sample, other DNA sequences code for this CDR3.

Clones were sequenced by immunoSEQ multiplex PCR, and TCRdb holds only the in-frame ones, with some missing. Among 95,000 to 100,000 clones listed, 78% were seen once. The chain employs TRBV30 and TRBJ2-3; a possible D gene is TRBD2 (6 bases). This TCR came from a human donor with chronic lymphocytic leukemia. The specimen was PBMCs, collected after 12 months of ibrutinib treatment. In nucleotides, the CDR3 is TGTGCCTGGAGAACCAGCGGGAGCACAGATACGCAGTATTTT. Its protein product is CAWRTSGSTDTQYF.